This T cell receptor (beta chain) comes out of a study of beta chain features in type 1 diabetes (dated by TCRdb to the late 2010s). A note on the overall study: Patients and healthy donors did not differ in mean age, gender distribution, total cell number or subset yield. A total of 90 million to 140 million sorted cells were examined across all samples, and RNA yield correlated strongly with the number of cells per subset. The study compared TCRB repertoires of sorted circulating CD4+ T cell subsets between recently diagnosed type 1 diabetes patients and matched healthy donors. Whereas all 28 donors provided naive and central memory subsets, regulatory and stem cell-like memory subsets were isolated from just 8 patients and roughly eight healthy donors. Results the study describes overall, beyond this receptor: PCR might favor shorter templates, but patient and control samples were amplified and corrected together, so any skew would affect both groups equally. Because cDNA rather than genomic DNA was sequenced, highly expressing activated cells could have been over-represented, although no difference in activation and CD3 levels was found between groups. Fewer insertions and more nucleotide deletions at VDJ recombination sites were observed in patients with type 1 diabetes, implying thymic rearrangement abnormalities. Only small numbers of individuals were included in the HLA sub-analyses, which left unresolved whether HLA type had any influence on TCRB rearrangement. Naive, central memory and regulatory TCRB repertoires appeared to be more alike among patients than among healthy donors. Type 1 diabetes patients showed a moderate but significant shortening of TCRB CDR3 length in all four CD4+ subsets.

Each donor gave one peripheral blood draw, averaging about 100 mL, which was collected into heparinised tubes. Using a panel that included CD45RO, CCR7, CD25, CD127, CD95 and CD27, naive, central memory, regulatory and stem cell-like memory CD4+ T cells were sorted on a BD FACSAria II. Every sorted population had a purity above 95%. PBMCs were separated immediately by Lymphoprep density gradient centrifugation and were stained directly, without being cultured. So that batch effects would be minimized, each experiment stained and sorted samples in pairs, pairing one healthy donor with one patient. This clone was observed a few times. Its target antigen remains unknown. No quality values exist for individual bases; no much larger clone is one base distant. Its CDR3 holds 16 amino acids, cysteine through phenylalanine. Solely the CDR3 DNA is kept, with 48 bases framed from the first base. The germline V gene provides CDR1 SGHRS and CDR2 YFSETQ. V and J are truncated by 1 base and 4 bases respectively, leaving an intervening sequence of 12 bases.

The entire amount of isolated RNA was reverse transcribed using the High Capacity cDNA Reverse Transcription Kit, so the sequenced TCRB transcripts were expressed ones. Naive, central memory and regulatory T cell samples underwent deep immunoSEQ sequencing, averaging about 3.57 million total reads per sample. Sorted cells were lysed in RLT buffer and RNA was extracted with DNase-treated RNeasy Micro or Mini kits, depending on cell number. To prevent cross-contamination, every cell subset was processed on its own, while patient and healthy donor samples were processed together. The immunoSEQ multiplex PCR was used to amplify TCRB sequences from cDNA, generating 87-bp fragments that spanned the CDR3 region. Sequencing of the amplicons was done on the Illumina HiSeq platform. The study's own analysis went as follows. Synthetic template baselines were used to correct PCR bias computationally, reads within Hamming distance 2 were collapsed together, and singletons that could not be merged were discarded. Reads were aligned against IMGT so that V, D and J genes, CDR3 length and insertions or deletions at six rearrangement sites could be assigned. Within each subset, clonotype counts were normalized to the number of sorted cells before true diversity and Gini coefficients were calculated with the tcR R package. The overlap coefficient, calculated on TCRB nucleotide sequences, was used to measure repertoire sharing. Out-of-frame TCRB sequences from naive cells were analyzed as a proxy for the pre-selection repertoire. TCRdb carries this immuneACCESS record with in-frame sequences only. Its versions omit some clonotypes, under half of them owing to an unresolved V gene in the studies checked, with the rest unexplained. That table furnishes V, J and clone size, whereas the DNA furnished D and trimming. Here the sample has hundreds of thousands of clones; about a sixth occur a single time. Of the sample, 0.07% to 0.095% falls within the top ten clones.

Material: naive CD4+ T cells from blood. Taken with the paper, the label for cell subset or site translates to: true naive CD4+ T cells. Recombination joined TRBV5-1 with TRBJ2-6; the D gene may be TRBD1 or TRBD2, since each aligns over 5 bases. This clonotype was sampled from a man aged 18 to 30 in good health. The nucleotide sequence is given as TGCGCCAGCAGCTTGTCTCAGGGACCCGGGGCCAACGTCCTGACTTTC. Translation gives CASSLSQGPGANVLTF.